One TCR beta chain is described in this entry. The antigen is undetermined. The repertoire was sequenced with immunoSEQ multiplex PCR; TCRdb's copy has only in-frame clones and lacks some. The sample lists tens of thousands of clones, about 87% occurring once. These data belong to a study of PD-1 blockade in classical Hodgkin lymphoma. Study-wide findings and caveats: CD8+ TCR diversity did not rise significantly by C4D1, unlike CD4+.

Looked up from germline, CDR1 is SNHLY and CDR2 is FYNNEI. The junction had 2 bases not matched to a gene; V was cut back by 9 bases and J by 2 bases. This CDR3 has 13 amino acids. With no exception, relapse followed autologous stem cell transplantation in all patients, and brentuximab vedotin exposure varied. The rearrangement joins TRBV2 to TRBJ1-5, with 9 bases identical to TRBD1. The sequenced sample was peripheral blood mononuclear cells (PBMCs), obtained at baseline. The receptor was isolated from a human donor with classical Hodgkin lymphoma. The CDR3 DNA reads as TGTGCCAGTCGGACAGGGGGCAATCAGCCCCAGCATTTT. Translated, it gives CASRTGGNQPQHF.